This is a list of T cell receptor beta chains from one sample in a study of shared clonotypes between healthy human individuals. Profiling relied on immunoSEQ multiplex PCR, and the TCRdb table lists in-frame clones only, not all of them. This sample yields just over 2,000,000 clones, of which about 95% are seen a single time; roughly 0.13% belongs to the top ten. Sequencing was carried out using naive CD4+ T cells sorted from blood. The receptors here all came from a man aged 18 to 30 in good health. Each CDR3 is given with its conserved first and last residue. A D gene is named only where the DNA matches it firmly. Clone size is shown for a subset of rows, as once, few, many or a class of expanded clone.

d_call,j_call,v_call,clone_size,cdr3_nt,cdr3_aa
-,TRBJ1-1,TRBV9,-,TGTGCCAGCAGCGTGACAGGAGATAAAGAAGCTTTCTTT,CASSVTGDKEAFF
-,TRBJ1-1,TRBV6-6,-,TGTGCCAGCAGTTACTCGAGTATGAGTGAAGCTTTCTTT,CASSYSSMSEAFF
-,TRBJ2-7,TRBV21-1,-,TGTGCCAGCAGGGTGTCTAGCTTCGACGAGCAGTACTTC,CASRVSSFDEQYF
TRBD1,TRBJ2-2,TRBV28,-,TGTGCCAGCAGTTCACAGGGGAATGCAGGGGAGCTGTTTTTT,CASSSQGNAGELFF
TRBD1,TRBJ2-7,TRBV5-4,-,TGTGCCAGCAGCCCGGGACAGGGTCGGTACGAGCAGTACTTC,CASSPGQGRYEQYF
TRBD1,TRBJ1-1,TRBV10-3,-,TGTGCCATCTCACCGACAGGGGGCATTACTGAAGCTTTCTTT,CAISPTGGITEAFF
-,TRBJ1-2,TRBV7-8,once,TGTGCCAGCAGTCCGGACACCTATGGCTACACCTTC,CASSPDTYGYTF
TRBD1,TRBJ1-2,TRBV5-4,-,TGTGCCAGCAGCTTGGACCTGGACAGGGAGATCGACGGCTACACCTTC,CASSLDLDREIDGYTF
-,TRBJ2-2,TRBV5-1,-,TGCGCCAGCAGCCTGGTCGACGAGGGGCGCGGGGAGCTGTTTTTT,CASSLVDEGRGELFF
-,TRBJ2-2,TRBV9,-,TGTGCCAGCAGCGCAGATTACACCGGGGAGCTGTTTTTT,CASSADYTGELFF
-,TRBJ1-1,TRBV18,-,TGTGCCAGCTCACCACGCAGGGACGGCACTGAAGCTTTCTTT,CASSPRRDGTEAFF
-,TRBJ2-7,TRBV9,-,TGTGCCAGCAGCGTAGAAGGAGCCACCTACGAGCAGTACTTC,CASSVEGATYEQYF
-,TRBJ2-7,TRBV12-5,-,TGTGCTAGTGGTTCGATCCACGAACGTAGCTCCTACGAGCAGTACTTC,CASGSIHERSSYEQYF
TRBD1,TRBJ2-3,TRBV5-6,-,TGTGCCAGCAGTTTTCGGGACAGGGACACAGATACGCAGTATTTT,CASSFRDRDTDTQYF
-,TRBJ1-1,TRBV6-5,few,TGTGCCACGTCTCCTAATAGGGGGAACACTGAAGCTTTCTTT,CATSPNRGNTEAFF
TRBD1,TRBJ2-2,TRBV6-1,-,TGTGCCAGCGGGGGACAGGCGAACACCGGGGAGCTGTTTTTT,CASGGQANTGELFF
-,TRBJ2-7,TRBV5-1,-,TGCGCCAGCAGCTCGGACCCCTCCAGCTCCTACGAGCAGTACTTC,CASSSDPSSSYEQYF
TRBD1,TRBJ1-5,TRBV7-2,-,TGTGCCAGCAGCTTAGGAGACAGGGAGAATCAGCCCCAGCATTTT,CASSLGDRENQPQHF
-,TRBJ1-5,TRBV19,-,TGTGCCAGTAGGTTACCGGGCAATCAGCCCCAGCATTTT,CASRLPGNQPQHF
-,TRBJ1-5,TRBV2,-,TGTGCCAGCAGTGAAAGTATCCGACAGAATAGCAATCAGCCCCAGCATTTT,CASSESIRQNSNQPQHF
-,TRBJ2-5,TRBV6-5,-,TGTGCCAGCAGTTATGGATTGGGACCGGAGACCCAGTACTTC,CASSYGLGPETQYF
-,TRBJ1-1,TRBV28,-,TGTGCCAGCAGGCCCCAATATGGCCGCATGAACACTGAAGCTTTCTTT,CASRPQYGRMNTEAFF
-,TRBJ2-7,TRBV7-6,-,TGTGCCAGCAGACAAACAGGGACCTACGAGCAGTACTTC,CASRQTGTYEQYF
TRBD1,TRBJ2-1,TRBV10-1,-,TGCGCCAGCAGTGAGGGGGACAGTTACAATGAGCAGTTCTTC,CASSEGDSYNEQFF
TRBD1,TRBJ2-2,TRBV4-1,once,TGCGCCAGCAGCCTCCGACAGGGAAACACCGGGGAGCTGTTTTTT,CASSLRQGNTGELFF
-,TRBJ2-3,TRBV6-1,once,TGTGCCAGCAGTGAACTTACAGATACGCAGTATTTT,CASSELTDTQYF
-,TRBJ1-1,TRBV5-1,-,TGCGCCAGCAGCTCAGGATCGGGGAACACTGAAGCTTTCTTT,CASSSGSGNTEAFF
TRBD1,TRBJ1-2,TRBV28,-,TGTGCCAGCAGTTTAGAGCAGGGGGTAAGCGGGACCTTC,CASSLEQGVSGTF
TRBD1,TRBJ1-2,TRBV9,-,TGTGCCAGCAGGACCTGGGACAGGGAAGGTGGCTACACCTTC,CASRTWDREGGYTF
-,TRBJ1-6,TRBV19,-,TGTGCCAGTAGTATCAGCAGGGGTGGGTCACCCCTCCACTTT,CASSISRGGSPLHF
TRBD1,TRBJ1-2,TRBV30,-,TGTGCCTGGGCGACACAGGGGGTTAACTATGGCTACACCTTC,CAWATQGVNYGYTF
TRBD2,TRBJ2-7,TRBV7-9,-,TGTGCCAGCAGCTCTGGGTTCGGACTAGCGGGAGTGGGCTACGAGCAGTACTTC,CASSSGFGLAGVGYEQYF
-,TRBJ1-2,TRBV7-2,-,TGTGCCAGCATTATTTCTCAGGGTGTGCCTAACTATGGCTACACCTTC,CASIISQGVPNYGYTF
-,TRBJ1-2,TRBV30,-,TGTGCCTGGAGCAGGTTCTATGGCTACACCTTC,CAWSRFYGYTF
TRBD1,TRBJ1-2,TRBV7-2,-,TGTGCCAGCAGCACCGGACAGGGCAACTATGGCTACACCTTC,CASSTGQGNYGYTF
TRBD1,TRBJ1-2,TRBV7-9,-,TGTGCCAGCAGCTTGGGACAGGTTCGCTATGGCTACACCTTC,CASSLGQVRYGYTF
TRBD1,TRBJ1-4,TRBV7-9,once,TGTGCCAGCAGCTTAGGGGGACAGGGGCGTTATGAAAAACTGTTTTTT,CASSLGGQGRYEKLFF
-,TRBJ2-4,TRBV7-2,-,TGTGCCAGCAGAGACGGTGCCAAAAACATTCAGTACTTC,CASRDGAKNIQYF
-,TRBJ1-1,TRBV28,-,TGTGCCAGCAGTTTACCAACCGGGGCGGGCTACACTGAAGCTTTCTTT,CASSLPTGAGYTEAFF
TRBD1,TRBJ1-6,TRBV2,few,TGTGCCAGCAGTCCCGACAGGGGTAATTCACCCCTCCACTTT,CASSPDRGNSPLHF
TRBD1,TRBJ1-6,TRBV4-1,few,TGCGCCAGCAGCCAAGACATATCCGGGACAGCAAATTCACCCCTCCACTTT,CASSQDISGTANSPLHF
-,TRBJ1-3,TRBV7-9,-,TGTGCCAGCAGCTCGAAACTTACATCTGGAAACACCATATATTTT,CASSSKLTSGNTIYF
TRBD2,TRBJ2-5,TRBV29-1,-,TGCAGCGCCCGCCCCTTGGTGGCGGGAGCGGTAGAGACCCAGTACTTC,CSARPLVAGAVETQYF